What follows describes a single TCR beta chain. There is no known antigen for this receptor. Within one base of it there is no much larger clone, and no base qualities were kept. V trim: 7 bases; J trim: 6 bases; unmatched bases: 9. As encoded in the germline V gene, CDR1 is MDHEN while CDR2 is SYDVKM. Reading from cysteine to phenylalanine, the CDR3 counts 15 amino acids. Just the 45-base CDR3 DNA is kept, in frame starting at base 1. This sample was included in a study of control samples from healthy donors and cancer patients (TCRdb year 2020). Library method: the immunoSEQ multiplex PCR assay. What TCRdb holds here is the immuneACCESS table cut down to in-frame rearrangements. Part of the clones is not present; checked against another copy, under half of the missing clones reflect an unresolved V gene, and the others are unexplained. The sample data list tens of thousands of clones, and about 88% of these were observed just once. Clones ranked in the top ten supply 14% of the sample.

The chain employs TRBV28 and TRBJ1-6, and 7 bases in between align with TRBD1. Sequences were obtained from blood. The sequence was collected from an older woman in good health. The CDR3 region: CASTKPTGLNSPLHF. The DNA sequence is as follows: TGTGCCAGCACAAAACCGACAGGGCTTAATTCACCCCTCCACTTT. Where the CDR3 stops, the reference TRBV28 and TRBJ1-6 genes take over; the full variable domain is DVKVTQSSRYLVKRTGEKVFLECVQDMDHENMFWYRQDPGLGLRLIYFSYDVKMKEKGDIPEGYSVSREKKERFSLILESASTNQTSMYLCASTKPTGLNSPLHFGNGTRLTVT.